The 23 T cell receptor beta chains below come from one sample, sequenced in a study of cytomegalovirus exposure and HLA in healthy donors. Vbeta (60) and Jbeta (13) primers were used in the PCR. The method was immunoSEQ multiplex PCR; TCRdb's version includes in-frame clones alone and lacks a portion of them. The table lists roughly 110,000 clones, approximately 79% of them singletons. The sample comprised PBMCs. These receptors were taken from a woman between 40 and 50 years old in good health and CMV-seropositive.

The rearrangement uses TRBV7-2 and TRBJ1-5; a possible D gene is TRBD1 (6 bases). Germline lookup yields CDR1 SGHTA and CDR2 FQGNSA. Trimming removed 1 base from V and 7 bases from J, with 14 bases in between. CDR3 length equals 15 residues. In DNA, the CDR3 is TGTGCCAGCAGCTTAGTAGGGCAGGGGACCCAGCCCCAGCATTTT. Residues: CASSLVGQGTQPQHF.

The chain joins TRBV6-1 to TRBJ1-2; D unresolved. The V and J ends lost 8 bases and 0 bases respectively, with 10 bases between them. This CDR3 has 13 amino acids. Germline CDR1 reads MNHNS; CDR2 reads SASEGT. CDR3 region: CASGQRPNYGYTF. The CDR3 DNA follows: TGTGCCAGCGGGCAGAGACCTAACTATGGCTACACCTTC.

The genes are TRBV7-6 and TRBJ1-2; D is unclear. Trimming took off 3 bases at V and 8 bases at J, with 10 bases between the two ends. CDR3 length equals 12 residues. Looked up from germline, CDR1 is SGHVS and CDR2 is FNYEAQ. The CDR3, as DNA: TGTGCCAGCAGCTTTGTGGGCGCGGGCTACACCTTC. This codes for CASSFVGAGYTF.

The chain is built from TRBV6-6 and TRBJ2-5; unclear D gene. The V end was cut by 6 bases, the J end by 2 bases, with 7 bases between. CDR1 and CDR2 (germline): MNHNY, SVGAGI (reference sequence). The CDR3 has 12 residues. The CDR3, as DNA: TGTGCCAGCAGGCGGATTCAAGAGACCCAGTACTTC. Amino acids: CASRRIQETQYF.

The DNA of the CDR3 is TGTGCCAGCTCCCTGCAAGCTAGCGCCGGATCCACAGATACGCAGTATTTT. As protein: CASSLQASAGSTDTQYF. The chain carries TRBV18 and TRBJ2-3; tentative D call: TRBD2 (6 bases). Trimming cost V 6 bases and J 2 bases, with 21 bases left between them. Germline CDR1 and CDR2: KGHSH and LQKENI. The CDR3 loop spans 17 amino acids.

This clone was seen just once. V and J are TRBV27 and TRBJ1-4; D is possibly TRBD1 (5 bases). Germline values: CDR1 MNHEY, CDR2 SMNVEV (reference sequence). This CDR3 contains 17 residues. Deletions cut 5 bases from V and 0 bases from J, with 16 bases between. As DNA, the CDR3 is TGTGCCAGCAGTCCCCGCCCCGACAGTTCAACTAATGAAAAACTGTTTTTT. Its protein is CASSPRPDSSTNEKLFF.

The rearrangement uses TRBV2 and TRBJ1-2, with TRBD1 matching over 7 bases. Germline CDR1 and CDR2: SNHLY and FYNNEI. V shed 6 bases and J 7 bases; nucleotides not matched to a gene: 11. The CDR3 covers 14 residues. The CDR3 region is CASSDLTGDSGYTF. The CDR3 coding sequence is TGTGCCAGCAGCGACCTTACAGGGGATTCTGGCTACACCTTC.

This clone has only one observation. CDR3 sequence reads: CAWRIGQGRETQYF. DNA of the CDR3: TGTGCCTGGAGGATAGGACAGGGCAGAGAGACCCAGTACTTC. The rearrangement uses TRBV30 and TRBJ2-5, with TRBD1 matching over 8 bases. Germline loops: CDR1 GTSNPN, CDR2 SVGIG (reference sequence). This CDR3 contains 14 residues. The trim removed 3 bases at V and 4 bases at J, leaving 7 bases unmatched.

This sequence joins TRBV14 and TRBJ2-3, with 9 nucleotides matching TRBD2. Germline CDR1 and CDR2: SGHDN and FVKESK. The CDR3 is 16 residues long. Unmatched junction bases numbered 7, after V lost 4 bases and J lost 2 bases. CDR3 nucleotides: TGTGCCAGCAGCCTTGGGACTAGCCTCCCCACAGATACGCAGTATTTT. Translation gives CASSLGTSLPTDTQYF.

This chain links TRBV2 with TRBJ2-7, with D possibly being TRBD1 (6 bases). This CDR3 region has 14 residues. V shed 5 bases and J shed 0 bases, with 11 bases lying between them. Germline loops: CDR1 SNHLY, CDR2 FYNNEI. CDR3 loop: CASSWQGISYEQYF. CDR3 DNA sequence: TGTGCCAGCAGTTGGCAGGGGATCTCCTACGAGCAGTACTTC.

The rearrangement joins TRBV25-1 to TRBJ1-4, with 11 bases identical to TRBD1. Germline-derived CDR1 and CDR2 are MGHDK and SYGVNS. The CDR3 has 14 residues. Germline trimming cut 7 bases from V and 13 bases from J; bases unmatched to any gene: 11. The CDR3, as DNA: TGTGCCAGCACCTCGGGACAGGGGGGAGGTAGACTGTTTTTT. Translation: CASTSGQGGGRLFF.

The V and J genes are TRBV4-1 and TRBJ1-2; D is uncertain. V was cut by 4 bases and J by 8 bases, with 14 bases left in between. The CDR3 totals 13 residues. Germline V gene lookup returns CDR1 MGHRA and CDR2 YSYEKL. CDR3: CASSRLLRSGYTF. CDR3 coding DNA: TGCGCCAGCAGCCGTCTTCTGCGCTCCGGCTACACCTTC.

The CDR3 region is CASSRPNTGGGPWVSTDTQYF. The CDR3 bases are TGTGCCAGCAGCAGACCTAATACGGGGGGCGGCCCCTGGGTTAGCACAGATACGCAGTATTTT. The V gene is TRBV21-1, the J gene TRBJ2-3; no DNA check was done on the table's D call, TRBD2. TRBV21-1 is classified as a pseudogene. The CDR3 totals 21 residues.

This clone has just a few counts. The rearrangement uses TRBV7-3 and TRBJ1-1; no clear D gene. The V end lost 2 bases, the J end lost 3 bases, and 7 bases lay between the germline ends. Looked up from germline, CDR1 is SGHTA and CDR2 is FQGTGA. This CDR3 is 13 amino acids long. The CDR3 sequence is CASSLGFDTEAFF. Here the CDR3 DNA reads TGTGCCAGCAGCTTAGGCTTCGACACTGAAGCTTTCTTT.

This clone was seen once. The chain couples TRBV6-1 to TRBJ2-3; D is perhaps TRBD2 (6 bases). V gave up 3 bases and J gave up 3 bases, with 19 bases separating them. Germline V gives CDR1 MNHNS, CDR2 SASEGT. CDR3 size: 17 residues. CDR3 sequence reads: CASSEGWAVRGTDTQYF. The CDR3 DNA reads TGTGCCAGCAGTGAGGGGTGGGCGGTTCGGGGGACAGATACGCAGTATTTT.

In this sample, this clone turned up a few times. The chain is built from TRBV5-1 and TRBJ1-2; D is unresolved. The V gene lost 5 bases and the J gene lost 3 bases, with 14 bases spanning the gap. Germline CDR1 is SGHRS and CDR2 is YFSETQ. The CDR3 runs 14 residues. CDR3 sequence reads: CASRRTEDYYGYTF. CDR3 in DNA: TGCGCCAGCAGACGCACTGAGGATTACTATGGCTACACCTTC.

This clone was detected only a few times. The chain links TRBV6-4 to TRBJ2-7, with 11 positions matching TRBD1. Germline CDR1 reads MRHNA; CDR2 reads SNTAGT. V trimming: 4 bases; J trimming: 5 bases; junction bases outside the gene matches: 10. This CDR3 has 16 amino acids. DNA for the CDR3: TGTGCCAGCAGTGGCCCACCGGGACAGGGGGTTAACGAGCAGTACTTC. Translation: CASSGPPGQGVNEQYF.

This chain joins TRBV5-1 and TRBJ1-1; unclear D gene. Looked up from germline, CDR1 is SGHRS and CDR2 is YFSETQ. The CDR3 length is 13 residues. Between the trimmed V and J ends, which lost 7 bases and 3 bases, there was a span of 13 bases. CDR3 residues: CASGGSGDTEAFF. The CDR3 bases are TGCGCCAGCGGAGGGAGTGGAGACACTGAAGCTTTCTTT.

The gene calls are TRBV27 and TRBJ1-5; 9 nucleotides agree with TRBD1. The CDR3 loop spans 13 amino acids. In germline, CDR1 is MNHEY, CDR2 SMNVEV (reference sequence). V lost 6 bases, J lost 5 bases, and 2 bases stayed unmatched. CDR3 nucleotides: TGTGCCAGCAGACGGACAGGGGATCAGCCCCAGCATTTT. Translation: CASRRTGDQPQHF.

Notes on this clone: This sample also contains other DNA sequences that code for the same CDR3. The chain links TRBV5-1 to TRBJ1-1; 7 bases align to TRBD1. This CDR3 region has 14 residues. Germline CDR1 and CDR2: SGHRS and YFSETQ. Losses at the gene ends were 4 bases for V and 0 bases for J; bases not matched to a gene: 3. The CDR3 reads CASSTGQMNTEAFF. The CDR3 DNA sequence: TGCGCCAGCAGCACGGGACAGATGAACACTGAAGCTTTCTTT. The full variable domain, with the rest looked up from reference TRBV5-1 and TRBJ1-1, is KAGVTQTPRYLIKTRGQQVTLSCSPISGHRSVSWYQQTPGQGLQFLFEYFSETQRNKGNFPGRFSGRQFSNSRSEMNVSTLELGDSALYLCASSTGQMNTEAFFGQGTRLTVV.

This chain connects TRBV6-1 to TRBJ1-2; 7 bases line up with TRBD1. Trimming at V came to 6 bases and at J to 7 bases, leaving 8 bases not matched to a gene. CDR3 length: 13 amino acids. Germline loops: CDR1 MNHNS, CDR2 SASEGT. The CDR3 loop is CASSEDRQGGYTF. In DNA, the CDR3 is TGTGCCAGCAGCGAGGACAGGCAGGGTGGCTACACCTTC.

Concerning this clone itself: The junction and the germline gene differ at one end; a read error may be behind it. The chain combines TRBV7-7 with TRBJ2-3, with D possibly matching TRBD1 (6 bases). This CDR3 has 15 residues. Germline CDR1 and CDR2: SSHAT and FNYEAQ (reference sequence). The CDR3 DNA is TGTGCTAGCAGCCCCACAGGGTATAGCACAGATACGCAGTATTTT. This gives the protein CASSPTGYSTDTQYF.

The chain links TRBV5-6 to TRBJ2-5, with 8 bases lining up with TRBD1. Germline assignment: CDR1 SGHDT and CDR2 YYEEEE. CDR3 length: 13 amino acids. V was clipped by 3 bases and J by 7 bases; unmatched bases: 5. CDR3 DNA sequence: TGTGCCAGCAGCTCCGGACAGGGTTGGACCCAGTACTTC. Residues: CASSSGQGWTQYF.